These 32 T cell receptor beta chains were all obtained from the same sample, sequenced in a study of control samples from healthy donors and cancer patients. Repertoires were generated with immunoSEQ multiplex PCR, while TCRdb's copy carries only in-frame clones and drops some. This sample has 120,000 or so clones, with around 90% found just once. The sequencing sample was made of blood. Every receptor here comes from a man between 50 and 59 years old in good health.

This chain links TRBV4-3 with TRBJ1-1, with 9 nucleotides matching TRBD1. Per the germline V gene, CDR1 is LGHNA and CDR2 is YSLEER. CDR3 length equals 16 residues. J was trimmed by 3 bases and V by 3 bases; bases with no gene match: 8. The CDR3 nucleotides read TGCGCCAGCAGCCAGGGGACAGGGCCGGGAGACACTGAAGCTTTCTTT. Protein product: CASSQGTGPGDTEAFF.

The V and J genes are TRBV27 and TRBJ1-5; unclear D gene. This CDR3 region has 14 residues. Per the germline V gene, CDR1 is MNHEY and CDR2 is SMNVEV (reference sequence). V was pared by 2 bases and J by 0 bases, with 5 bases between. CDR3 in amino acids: CASSLKNSNQPQHF. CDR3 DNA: TGTGCCAGCAGTTTAAAAAATAGCAATCAGCCCCAGCATTTT.

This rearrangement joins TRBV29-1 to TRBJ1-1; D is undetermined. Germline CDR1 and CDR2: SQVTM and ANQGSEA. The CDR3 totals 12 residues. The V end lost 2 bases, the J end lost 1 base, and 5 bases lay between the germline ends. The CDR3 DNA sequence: TGCAGCGTTGAAAGCAGGAACACTGAAGCTTTCTTT. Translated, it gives CSVESRNTEAFF.

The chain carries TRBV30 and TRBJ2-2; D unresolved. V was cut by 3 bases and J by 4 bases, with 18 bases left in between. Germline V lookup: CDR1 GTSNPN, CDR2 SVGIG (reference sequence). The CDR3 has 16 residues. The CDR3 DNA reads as TGTGCCTGGAGGCCGTCCGGGCCTCCTCTCACCGGGGAGCTGTTTTTT. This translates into CAWRPSGPPLTGELFF.

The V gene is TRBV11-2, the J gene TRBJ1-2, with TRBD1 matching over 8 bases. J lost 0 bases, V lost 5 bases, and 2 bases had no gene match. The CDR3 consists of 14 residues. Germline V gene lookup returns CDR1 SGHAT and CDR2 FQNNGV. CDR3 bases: TGTGCCAGCAGCATGACAGGGGCTAACTATGGCTACACCTTC. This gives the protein CASSMTGANYGYTF.

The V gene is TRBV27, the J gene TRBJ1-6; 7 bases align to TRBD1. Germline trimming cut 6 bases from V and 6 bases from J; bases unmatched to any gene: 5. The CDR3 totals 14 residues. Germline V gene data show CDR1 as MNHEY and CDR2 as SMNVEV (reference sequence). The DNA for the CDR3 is TGTGCCAGCAGCCGGACAGGTCTTAATTCACCCCTCCACTTT. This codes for CASSRTGLNSPLHF.

The CDR3 protein is CASSWQNNQPQHF. The CDR3 coding sequence is TGTGCCAGCAGTTGGCAAAACAATCAGCCCCAGCATTTT. J is TRBJ1-5 and V is TRBV27, with D unclear. The V and J ends lost 4 bases and 3 bases respectively, with 7 bases between them. CDR1 and CDR2 from the germline V gene are MNHEY and SMNVEV (reference sequence). The CDR3 loop spans 13 amino acids.

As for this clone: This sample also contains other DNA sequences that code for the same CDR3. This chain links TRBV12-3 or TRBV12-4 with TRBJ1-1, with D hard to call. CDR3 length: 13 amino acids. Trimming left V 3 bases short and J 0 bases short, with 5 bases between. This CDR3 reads CASSFTVNTEAFF. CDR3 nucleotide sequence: TGTGCCAGCAGTTTCACAGTGAACACTGAAGCTTTCTTT.

CDR3 nucleotide sequence: TGTGCCAGCAGCGACGGACGGCAGAGGAGCCAAGAGACCCAGTACTTC. Protein sequence: CASSDGRQRSQETQYF. The chain combines TRBV5-4 with TRBJ2-5; no definite D call. Germline V gene sequence: CDR1 SGHNT, CDR2 YYREEE (reference sequence). CDR3 length: 16 residues. The V gene lost 4 bases and the J gene lost 1 base, with 17 bases spanning the gap.

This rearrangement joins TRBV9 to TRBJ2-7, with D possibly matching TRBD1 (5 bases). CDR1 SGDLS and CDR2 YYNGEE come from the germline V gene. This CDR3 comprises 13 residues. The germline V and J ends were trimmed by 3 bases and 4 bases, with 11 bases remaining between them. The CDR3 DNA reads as TGTGCCAGCAGCGGGACACCGGAATACGAGCAGTACTTC. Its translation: CASSGTPEYEQYF.

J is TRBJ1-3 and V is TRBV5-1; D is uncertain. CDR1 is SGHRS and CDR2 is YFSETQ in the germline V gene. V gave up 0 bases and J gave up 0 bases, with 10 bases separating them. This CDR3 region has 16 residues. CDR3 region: CASSLVSGDSGNTIYF. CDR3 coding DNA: TGCGCCAGCAGCTTGGTTTCAGGCGACTCTGGAAACACCATATATTTT.

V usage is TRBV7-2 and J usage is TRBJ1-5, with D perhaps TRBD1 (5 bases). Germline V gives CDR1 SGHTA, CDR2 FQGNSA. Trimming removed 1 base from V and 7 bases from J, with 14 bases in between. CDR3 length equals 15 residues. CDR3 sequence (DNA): TGTGCCAGCAGCTTAGATGGCAGGGCAGGACAGCCCCAGCATTTT. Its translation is CASSLDGRAGQPQHF.

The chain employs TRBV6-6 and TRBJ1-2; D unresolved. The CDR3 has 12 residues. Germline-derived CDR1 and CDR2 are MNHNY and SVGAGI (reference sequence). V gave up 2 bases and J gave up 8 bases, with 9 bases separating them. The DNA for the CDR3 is TGTGCCAGCAGTTACGGGTCGGGGGGCTACACCTTC. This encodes CASSYGSGGYTF.

The CDR3 loop reads CASSGGGGGTEAFF. In nucleotides, the CDR3 is TGTGCCAGCAGTGGGGGGGGAGGAGGTACTGAAGCTTTCTTT. The chain is built from TRBV25-1 and TRBJ1-1, with D possibly TRBD1 on 5 matching bases. V lost 4 bases, J lost 5 bases, and 14 bases lay in between. Looked up from germline, CDR1 is MGHDK and CDR2 is SYGVNS. CDR3 length equals 14 residues. The variable domain in full, completed from reference TRBV25-1 and TRBJ1-1, reads EADIYQTPRYLVIGTGKKITLECSQTMGHDKMYWYQQDPGMELHLIHYSYGVNSTEKGDLSSESTVSRIRTEHFPLTLESARPSHTSQYLCASSGGGGGTEAFFGQGTRLTVV.

The CDR3 DNA reads TGCGCCAGCAATAGCGGGGGGGCCGGTGGGGAGCTGTTTTTT. The encoded protein is CASNSGGAGGELFF. This chain uses TRBV10-2 with TRBJ2-2; TRBD2 matches 11 bases. V lost 7 bases and J lost 8; bases outside the gene matches: 6. Per the germline V gene, CDR1 is WSHSY and CDR2 is SAAADI. The CDR3 extends over 14 amino acids.

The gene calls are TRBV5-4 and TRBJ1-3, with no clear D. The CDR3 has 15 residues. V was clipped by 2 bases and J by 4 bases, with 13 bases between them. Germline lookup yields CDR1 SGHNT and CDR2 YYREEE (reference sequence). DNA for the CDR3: TGTGCCAGCAGCTTTCGGACTTTAGAAGGAAACACCATATATTTT. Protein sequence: CASSFRTLEGNTIYF.

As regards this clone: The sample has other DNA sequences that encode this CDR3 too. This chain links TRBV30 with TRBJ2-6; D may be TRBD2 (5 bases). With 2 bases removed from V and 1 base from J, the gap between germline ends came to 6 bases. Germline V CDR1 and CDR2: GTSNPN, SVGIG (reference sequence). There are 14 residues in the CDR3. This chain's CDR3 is CAWSSGSGANVLTF. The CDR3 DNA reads TGTGCCTGGAGTTCGGGATCTGGGGCCAACGTCCTGACTTTC.

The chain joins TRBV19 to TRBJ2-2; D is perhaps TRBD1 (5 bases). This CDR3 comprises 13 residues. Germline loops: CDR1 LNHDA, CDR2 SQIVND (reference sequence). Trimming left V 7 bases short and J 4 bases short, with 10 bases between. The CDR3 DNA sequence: TGTGCCAGTACCATCGACAGCACCGGGGAGCTGTTTTTT. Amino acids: CASTIDSTGELFF.

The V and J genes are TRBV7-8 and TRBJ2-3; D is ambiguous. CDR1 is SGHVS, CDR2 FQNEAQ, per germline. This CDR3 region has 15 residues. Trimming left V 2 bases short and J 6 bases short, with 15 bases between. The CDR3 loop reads CASSLLGVITDTQYF. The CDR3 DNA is TGTGCCAGCAGCTTACTAGGAGTCATTACCGATACGCAGTATTTT.

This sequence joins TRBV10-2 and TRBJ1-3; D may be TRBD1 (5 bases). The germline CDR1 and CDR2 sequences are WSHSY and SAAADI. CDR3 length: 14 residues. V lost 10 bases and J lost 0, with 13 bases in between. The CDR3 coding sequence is TGCGCCACCAGAGGGGTCACCTCTGGAAACACCATATATTTT. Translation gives CATRGVTSGNTIYF.

CDR3 DNA: TGTGCCAGCAGCTTAAATAGGGCGGCTAGCGGGGGGGCGGAGACCCAGTACTTC. This codes for CASSLNRAASGGAETQYF. This chain connects TRBV7-6 to TRBJ2-5; 12 bases match TRBD2. J was trimmed by 5 bases and V by 2 bases; bases with no gene match: 12. The germline V gene encodes CDR1 SGHVS and CDR2 FNYEAQ. CDR3 length equals 18 residues.

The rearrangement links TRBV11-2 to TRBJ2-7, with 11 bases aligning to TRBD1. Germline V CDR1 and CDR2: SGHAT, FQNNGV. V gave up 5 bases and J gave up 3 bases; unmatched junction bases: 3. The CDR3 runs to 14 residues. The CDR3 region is CASSPGTGGYEQYF. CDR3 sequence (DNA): TGTGCCAGCAGCCCCGGGACAGGGGGCTACGAGCAGTACTTC.

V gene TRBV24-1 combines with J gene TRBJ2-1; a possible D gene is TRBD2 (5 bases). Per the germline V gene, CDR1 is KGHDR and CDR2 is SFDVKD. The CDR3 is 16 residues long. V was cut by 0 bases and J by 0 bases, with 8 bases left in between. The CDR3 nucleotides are TGTGCCACCAGTGATTTGGAGGGCTTCTCCTACAATGAGCAGTTCTTC. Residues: CATSDLEGFSYNEQFF.

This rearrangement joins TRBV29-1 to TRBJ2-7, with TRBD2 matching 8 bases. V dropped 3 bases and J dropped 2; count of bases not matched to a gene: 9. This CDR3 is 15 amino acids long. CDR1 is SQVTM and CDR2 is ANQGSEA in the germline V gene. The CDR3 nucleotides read TGCAGCGTTGAGTTGGCGGGAGGAACAGCCTACGAGCAGTACTTC. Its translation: CSVELAGGTAYEQYF.

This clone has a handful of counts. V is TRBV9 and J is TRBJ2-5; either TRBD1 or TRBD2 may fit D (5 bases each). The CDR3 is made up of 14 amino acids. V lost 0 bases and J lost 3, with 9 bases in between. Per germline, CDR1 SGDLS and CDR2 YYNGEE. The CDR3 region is CASSVAGTKETQYF. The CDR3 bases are TGTGCCAGCAGCGTAGCCGGGACCAAAGAGACCCAGTACTTC.

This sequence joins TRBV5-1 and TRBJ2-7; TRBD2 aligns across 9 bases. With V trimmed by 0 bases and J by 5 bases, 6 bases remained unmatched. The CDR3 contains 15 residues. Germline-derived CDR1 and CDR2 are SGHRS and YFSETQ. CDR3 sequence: CASSLGAGGPHEQYF. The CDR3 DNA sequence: TGCGCCAGCAGCTTGGGGGCGGGGGGGCCCCACGAGCAGTACTTC.

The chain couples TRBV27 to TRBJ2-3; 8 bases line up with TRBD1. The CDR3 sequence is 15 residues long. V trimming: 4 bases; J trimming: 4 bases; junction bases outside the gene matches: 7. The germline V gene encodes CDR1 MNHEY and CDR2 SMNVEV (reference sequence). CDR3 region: CASSSMTGAPDTQYF. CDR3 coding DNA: TGTGCCAGCAGTTCTATGACAGGGGCCCCAGATACGCAGTATTTT.

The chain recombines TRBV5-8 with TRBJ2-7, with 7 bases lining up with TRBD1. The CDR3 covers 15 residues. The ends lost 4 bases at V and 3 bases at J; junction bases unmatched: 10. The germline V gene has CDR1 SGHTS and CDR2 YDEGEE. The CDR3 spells CASSPGQAQLYEQYF. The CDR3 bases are TGTGCCAGCAGCCCTGGACAGGCCCAACTCTACGAGCAGTACTTC.

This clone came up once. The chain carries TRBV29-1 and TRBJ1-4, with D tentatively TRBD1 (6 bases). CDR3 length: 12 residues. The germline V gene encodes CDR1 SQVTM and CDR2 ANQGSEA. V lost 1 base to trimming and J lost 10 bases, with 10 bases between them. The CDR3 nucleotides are TGCAGCGTTGAAGCAGGGGCGTCAAAACTGTTTTTT. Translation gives CSVEAGASKLFF.

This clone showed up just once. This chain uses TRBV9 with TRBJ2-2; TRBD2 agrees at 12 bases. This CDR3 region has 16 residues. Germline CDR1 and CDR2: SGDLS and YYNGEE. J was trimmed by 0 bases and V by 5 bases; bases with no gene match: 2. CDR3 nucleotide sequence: TGTGCCAGCAGAGCTAGCGGGGGGGCGAACACCGGGGAGCTGTTTTTT. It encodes CASRASGGANTGELFF.

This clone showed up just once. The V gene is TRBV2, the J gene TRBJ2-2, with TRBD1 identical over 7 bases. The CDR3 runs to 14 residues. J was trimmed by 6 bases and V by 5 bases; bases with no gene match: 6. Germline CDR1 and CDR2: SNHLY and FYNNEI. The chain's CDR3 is CASSSTGVPGELFF. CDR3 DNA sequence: TGTGCCAGCAGTAGTACAGGGGTCCCCGGGGAGCTGTTTTTT.

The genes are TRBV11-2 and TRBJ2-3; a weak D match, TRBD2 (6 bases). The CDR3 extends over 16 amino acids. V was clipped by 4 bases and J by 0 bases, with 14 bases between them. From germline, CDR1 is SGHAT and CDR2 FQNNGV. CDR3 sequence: CASSSAPGTSTDTQYF. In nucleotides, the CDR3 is TGTGCCAGCAGCTCCGCTCCCGGGACTAGCACAGATACGCAGTATTTT. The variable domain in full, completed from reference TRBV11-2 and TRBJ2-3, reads EAGVAQSPRYKIIEKRQSVAFWCNPISGHATLYWYQQILGQGPKLLIQFQNNGVVDDSQLPKDRFSAERLKGVDSTLKIQPAKLEDSAVYLCASSSAPGTSTDTQYFGPGTRLTVL.